The entry that follows covers one T cell receptor beta chain sequence. This specimen comes from a study of blood T cell repertoires in COVID-19. About the study: The origin of the acute and convalescent COVID-19 samples was the United States, Italy and Spain. PBMCs, B-cell-depleted T cells, or T cells provided the cDNA or gDNA that made up the material.

Ages ranged from about 18 to 100 years, with residence in around 24 US areas. V lost 4 bases to trimming and J lost 3 bases; unmatched junction nucleotides: 5. Germline V lookup: CDR1 MGHRA, CDR2 YSYEKL. The CDR3 is 16 amino acids. Authors' analysis steps: Amplification of reference gene primers provided the estimated nucleated cell counts. Clones were sequenced by immunoSEQ multiplex PCR, and TCRdb holds only the in-frame ones, with some missing. The V and J calls and clone size come from that table; D and trimming were worked out from the DNA. The table has around 290,000 clones, more than 75% seen once.

The TCR was taken from a woman aged 55-69 years in a cohort exposed to, infected with or recovered from COVID-19 (not recorded which). The sequencing sample was made of PBMCs or T cells enriched from blood (not recorded which). The genes are TRBV4-1 and TRBJ2-7, with 14 positions matching TRBD2. CDR3 protein: CASSPQGLAGDYEQYF. The CDR3 DNA reads TGCGCCAGCAGCCCCCAGGGACTAGCGGGAGACTACGAGCAGTACTTC.